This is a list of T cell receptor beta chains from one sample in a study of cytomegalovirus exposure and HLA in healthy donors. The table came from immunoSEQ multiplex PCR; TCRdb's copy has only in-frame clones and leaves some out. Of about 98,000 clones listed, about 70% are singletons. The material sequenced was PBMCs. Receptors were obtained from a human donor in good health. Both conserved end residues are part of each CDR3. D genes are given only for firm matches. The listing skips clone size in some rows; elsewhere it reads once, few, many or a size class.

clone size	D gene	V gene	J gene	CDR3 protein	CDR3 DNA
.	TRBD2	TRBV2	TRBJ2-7	CASGLAGGPYEQYF	TGTGCCAGCGGTCTAGCGGGGGGGCCCTACGAGCAGTACTTC
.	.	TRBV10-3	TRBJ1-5	CAISDNSNQPQHF	TGTGCCATCAGCGACAATAGCAATCAGCCCCAGCATTTT
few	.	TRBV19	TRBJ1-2	CASSPGSNYGYTF	TGTGCCAGTAGTCCGGGGTCTAACTATGGCTACACCTTC
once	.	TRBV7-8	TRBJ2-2	CASSLVAVNTGELFF	TGTGCCAGCAGCTTAGTAGCGGTGAACACCGGGGAGCTGTTTTTT
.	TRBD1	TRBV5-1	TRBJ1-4	CASSWDRANEKLFF	TGCGCCAGCAGTTGGGACAGGGCCAATGAAAAACTGTTTTTT
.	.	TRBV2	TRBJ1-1	CASSEARGGEAFF	TGTGCCAGCAGTGAAGCGCGGGGGGGTGAAGCTTTCTTT
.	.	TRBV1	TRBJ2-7	CTSSEDRRLATYEQYF	TGCACCAGCAGCGAAGACAGGCGACTAGCGACCTACGAGCAGTACTTC
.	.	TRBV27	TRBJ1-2	CASSLSTARGYGYTF	TGTGCCAGCAGTTTATCTACAGCCCGGGGATATGGCTACACCTTC
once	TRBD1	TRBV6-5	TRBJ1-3	CASSLLTGAGNTIYF	TGTGCCAGCAGTCTCCTGACAGGGGCTGGAAACACCATATATTTT
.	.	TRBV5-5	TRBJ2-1	CASSLDPGVPEQFF	TGTGCCAGCAGCTTAGACCCAGGGGTTCCTGAGCAGTTCTTC
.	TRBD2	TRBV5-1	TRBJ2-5	CASSSEPSGGSYQETQYF	TGCGCCAGCAGCTCGGAGCCTAGCGGGGGTTCGTACCAAGAGACCCAGTACTTC